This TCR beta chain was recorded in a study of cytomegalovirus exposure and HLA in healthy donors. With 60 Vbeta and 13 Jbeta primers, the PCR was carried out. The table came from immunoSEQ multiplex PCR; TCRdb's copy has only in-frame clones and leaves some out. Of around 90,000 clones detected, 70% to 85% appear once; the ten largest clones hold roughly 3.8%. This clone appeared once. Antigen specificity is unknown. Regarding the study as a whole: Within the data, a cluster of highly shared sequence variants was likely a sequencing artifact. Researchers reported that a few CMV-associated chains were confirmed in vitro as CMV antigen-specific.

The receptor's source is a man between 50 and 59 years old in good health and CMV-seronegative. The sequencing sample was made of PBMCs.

In DNA, the CDR3 is TGTGCCAGCAGTTTCCTCCCCGGGGAGCTGTTTTTT. Encoded protein: CASSFLPGELFF. The rearrangement joins TRBV27 to TRBJ2-2; D is undetermined. The germline CDR1 and CDR2 sequences are MNHEY and SMNVEV (reference sequence). This CDR3 spans 12 amino acids. Deletions cut 3 bases from V and 6 bases from J, with 5 bases between.